This T cell receptor (beta chain) was documented in a study of shared clonotypes between healthy human individuals. Repertoires were generated with immunoSEQ multiplex PCR, while TCRdb's copy carries only in-frame clones and drops some. The table has around 1.9 million clones, approximately 94% seen once. CD45RO-negative cells were positively selected for CCR7, leaving out terminally differentiated effector memory CD45RA+ cells. Trimming took 3 bases from V and 5 from J, leaving 10 bases between them. There are 13 residues in the CDR3. The germline V gene has CDR1 SGHAT and CDR2 FQDESV (reference sequence).

The genes are TRBV11-1 and TRBJ1-1; no firm D call. The TCR was taken from a man between 18 and 35 years old in good health. Some clones in this sample may be carry-over from other donors' samples. The material sequenced was naive CD8+ T cells from PBMCs. CDR3 protein: CASSFLESTEAFF. The CDR3 bases are TGTGCCAGCAGCTTTTTAGAGTCTACTGAAGCTTTCTTT.